This T cell receptor beta chain was documented in a study of response to subunit inactivated influenza vaccine. The junction had 2 bases not matched to a gene; V was cut back by 5 bases and J by 3 bases. This CDR3 has 14 residues. This clonotype was seen only a few times. Antigen unknown. Study-wide results and limits: T cells newly recruited by each seasonal influenza vaccination are few, the authors suggested.

One entry per CDR3 protein, called by TCRdb with MiXCR from the RT-PCR reads. The table shows about 520,000 distinct CDR3 sequences, with approximately 24% occurring only once. This sequence joins TRBV12-3 or TRBV12-4 and TRBJ1-3, with TRBD1 matching 9 bases. The sequence was collected from a man in his fifties who received an inactivated influenza vaccine. The sample in question was CD4+ T cells sorted from PBMCs, obtained around 5 days after vaccination. CDR3 protein: CASSATGGGNTIYF. For the CDR3, the DNA is TGTGCCAGCAGTGCGACAGGGGGTGGAAACACCATATATTTT.